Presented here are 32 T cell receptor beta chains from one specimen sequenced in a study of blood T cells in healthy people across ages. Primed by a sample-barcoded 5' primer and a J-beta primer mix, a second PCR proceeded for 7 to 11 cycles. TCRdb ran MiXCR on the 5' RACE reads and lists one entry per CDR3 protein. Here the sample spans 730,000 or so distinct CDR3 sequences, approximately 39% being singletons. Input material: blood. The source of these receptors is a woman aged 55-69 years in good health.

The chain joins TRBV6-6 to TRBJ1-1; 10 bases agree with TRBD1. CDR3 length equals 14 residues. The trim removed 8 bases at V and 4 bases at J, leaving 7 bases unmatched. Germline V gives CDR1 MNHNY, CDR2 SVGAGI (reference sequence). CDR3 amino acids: CASRSGTGVTEAFF. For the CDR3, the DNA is TGTGCCAGCCGATCCGGGACAGGGGTCACTGAAGCTTTCTTT.

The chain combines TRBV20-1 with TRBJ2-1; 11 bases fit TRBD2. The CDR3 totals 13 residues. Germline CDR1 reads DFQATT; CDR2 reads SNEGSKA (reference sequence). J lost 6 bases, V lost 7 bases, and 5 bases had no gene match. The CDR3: CSGTSGSANEQFF. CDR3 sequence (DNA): TGCAGTGGCACTAGCGGGAGTGCCAATGAGCAGTTCTTC.

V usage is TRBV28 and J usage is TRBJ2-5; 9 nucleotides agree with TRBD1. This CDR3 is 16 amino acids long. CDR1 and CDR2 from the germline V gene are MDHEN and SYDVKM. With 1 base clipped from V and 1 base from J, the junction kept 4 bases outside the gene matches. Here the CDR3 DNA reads TGTGCCAGCAGTTTATCAGGGACAGGGTTCCAAGAGACCCAGTACTTC. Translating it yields CASSLSGTGFQETQYF.

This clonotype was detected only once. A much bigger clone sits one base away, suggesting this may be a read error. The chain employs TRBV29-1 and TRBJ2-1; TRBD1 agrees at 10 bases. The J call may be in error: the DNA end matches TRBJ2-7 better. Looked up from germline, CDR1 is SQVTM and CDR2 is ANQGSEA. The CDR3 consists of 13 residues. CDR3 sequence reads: CSGRTGGFDEQYF. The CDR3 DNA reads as TGCAGCGGCAGGACAGGGGGATTCGATGAGCAGTACTTC.

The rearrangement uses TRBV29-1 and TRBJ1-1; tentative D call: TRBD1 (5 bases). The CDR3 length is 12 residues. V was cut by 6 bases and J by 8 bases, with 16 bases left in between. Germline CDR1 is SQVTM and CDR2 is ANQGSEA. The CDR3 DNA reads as TGCAGCGTGCAGGGCTATCTGTACGAAGCTTTCTTT. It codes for CSVQGYLYEAFF. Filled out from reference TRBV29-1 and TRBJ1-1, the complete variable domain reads SAVISQKPSRDICQRGTSLTIQCQVDSQVTMMFWYRQQPGQSLTLIATANQGSEATYESGFVIDKFPISRPNLTFSTLTVSNMSPEDSSIYLCSVQGYLYEAFFGQGTRLTVV.

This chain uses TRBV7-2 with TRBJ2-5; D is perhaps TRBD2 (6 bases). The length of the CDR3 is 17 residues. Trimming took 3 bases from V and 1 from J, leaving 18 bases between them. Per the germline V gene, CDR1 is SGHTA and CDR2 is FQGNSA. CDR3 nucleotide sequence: TGTGCCAGCAGCTTTGTGAGTAGCGGAAGCTCCCAAGAGACCCAGTACTTC. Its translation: CASSFVSSGSSQETQYF.

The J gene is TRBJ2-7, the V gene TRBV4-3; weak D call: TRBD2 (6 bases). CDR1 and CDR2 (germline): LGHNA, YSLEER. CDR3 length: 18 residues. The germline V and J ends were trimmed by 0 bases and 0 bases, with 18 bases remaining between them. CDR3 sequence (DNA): TGCGCCAGCAGCCAAGATCCGCAGGGAGTGGGGGGCTCCTACGAGCAGTACTTC. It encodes CASSQDPQGVGGSYEQYF.

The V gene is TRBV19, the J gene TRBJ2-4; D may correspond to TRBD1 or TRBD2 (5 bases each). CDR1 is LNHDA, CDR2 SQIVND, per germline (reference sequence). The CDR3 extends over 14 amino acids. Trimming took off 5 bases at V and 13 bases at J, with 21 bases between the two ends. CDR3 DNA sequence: TGTGCCAGTAGTCCGGGACGCGAGCCGAGTGGGCAGTACTTC. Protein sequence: CASSPGREPSGQYF.

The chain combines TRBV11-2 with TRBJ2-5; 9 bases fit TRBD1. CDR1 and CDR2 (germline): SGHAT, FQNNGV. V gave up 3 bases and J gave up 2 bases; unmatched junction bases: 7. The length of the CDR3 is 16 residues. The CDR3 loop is CASSFSSGTGQETQYF. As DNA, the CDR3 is TGTGCCAGCAGCTTCTCCTCCGGGACAGGGCAAGAGACCCAGTACTTC.

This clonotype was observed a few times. CDR3 in DNA: TGTGCCAGCACCATTAGGAGGGTGGATGGCAATCAGCCCCAGCATTTT. As protein: CASTIRRVDGNQPQHF. The chain links TRBV2 to TRBJ1-5; D is uncertain. V shed 7 bases and J shed 2 bases, with 18 bases lying between them. Germline V gives CDR1 SNHLY, CDR2 FYNNEI. The CDR3 contains 16 residues.

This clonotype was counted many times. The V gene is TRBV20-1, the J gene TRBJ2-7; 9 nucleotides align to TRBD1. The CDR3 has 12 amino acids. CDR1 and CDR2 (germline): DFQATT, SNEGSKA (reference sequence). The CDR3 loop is CSATGGSYEQYF. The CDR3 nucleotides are TGCAGCGCGACAGGGGGCTCCTACGAGCAGTACTTC.

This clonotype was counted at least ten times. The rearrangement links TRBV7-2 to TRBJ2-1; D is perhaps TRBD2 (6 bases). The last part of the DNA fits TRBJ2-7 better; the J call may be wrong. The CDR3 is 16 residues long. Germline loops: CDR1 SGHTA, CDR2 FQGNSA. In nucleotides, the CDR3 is TGTGCCAGCAGAGGAGGCGGGACGAGCTCCTACAATGAGCAGTACTTC. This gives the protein CASRGGGTSSYNEQYF.

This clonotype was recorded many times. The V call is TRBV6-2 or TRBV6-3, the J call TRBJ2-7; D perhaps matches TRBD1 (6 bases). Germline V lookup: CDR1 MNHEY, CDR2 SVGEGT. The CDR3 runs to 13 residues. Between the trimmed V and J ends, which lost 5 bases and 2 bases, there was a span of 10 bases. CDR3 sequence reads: CASSIGQTYEQYF. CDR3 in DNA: TGTGCCAGCAGTATCGGACAGACCTACGAGCAGTACTTC.

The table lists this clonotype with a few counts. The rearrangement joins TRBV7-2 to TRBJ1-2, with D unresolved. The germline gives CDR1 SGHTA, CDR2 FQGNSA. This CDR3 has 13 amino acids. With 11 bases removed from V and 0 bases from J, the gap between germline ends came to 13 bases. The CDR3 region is CAGSLGTNYGYTF. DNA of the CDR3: TGTGCCGGCTCGTTAGGGACTAACTATGGCTACACCTTC.

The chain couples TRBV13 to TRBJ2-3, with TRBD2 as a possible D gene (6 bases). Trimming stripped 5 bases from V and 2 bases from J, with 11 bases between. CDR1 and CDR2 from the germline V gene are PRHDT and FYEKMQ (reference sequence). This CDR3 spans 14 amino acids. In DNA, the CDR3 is TGTGCCAGCAGCAACCGGGACTTCACAGATACGCAGTATTTT. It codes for CASSNRDFTDTQYF.

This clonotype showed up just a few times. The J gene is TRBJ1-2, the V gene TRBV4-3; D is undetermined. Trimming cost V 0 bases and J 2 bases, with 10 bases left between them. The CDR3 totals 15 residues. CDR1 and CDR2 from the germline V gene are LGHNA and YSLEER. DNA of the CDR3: TGCGCCAGCAGCCAAGATCTGAACGGAAACTATGGCTACACCTTC. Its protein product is CASSQDLNGNYGYTF.

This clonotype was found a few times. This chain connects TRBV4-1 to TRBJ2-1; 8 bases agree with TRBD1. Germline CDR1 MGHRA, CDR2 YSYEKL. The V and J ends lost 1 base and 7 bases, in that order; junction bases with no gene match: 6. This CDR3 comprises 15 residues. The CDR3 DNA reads TGCGCCAGCAGCCAAGGAACAGGGGGTGGAAATGAGCAGTTCTTC. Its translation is CASSQGTGGGNEQFF.

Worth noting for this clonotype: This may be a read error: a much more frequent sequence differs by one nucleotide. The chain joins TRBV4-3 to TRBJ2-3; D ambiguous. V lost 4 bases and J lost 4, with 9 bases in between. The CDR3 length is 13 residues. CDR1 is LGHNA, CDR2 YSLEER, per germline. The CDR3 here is CASSPSPSDTQYF. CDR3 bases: TGCGCCAGCAGCCCGTCCCCGTCAGATACGCAGTATTTT.

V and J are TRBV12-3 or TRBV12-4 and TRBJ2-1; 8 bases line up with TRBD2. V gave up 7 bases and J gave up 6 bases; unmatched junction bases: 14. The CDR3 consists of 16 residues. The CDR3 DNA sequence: TGTGCCAGCACCCATCGAGCGGGAGAATTAGGCAATGAGCAGTTCTTC. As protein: CASTHRAGELGNEQFF.

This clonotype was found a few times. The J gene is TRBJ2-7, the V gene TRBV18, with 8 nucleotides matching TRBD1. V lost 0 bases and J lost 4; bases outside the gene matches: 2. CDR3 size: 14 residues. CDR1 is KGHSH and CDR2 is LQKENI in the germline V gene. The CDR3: CASSPPRGLYEQYF. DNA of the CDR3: TGTGCCAGCTCACCACCCAGGGGGCTATACGAGCAGTACTTC. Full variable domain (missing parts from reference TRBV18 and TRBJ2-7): NAGVMQNPRHLVRRRGQEARLRCSPMKGHSHVYWYRQLPEEGLKFMVYLQKENIIDESGMPKERFSAEFPKEGPSILRIQQVVRGDSAAYFCASSPPRGLYEQYFGPGTRLTVT.

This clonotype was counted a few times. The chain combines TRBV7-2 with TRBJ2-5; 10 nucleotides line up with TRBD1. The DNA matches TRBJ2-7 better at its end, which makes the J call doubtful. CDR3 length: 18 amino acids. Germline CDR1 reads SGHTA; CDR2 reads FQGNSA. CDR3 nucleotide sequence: TGTGCCAGCAGCTTAAACCCTAGGGGTGGACAGGGGGGGATCGAGCAGTACTTC. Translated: CASSLNPRGGQGGIEQYF.

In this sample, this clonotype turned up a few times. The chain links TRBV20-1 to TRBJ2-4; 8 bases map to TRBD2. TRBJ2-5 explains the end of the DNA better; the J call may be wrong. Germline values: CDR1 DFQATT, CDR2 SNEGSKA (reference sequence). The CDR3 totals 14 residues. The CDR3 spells CSARSPGLDETQYF. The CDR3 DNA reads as TGCAGTGCTAGAAGTCCGGGACTAGATGAGACCCAGTACTTC.

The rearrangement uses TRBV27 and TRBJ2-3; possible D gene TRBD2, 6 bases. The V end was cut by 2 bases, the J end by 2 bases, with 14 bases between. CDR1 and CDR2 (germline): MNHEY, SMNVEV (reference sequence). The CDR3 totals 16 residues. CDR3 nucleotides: TGTGCCAGCAGTTTAGGACTATGGGCCATCACAGATACGCAGTATTTT. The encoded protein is CASSLGLWAITDTQYF.

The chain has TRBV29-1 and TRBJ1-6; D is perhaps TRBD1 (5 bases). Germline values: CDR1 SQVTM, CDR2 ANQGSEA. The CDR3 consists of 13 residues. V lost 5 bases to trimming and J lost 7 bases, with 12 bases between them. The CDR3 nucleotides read TGCAGCGTTACGGCAGGGCCAAATTCACCCCTCCACTTT. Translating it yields CSVTAGPNSPLHF.

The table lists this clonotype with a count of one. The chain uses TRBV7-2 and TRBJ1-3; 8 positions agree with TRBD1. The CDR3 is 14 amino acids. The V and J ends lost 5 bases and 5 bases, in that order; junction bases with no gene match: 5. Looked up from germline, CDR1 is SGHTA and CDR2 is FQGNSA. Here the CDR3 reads CASSPRQGRNTIYF. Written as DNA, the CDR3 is TGTGCCAGCAGCCCCCGACAGGGGAGAAACACCATATATTTT.

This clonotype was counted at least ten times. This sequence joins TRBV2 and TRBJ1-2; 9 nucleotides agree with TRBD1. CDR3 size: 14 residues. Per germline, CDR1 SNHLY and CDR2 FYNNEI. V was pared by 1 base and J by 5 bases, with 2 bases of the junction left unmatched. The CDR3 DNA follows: TGTGCCAGCAGTGAAGGACAGGGGGGATATGGCTACACCTTC. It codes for CASSEGQGGYGYTF. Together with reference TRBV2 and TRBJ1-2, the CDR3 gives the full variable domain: EPEVTQTPSHQVTQMGQEVILRCVPISNHLYFYWYRQILGQKVEFLVSFYNNEISEKSEIFDDQFSVERPDGSNFTLKIRSTKLEDSAMYFCASSEGQGGYGYTFGSGTRLTVV.

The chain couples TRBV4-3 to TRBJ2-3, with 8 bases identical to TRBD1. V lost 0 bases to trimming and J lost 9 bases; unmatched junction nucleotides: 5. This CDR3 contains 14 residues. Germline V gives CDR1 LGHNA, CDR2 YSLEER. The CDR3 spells CASSQDTGTGTQYF. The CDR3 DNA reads TGCGCCAGCAGCCAAGATACCGGGACAGGCACGCAGTATTTT.

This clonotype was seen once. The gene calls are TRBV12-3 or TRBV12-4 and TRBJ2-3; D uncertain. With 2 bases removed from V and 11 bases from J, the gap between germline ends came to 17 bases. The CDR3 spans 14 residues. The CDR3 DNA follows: TGTGCCAGCAGTTTAAGTCTCAGAGCAGATGTGCAGTATTTT. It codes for CASSLSLRADVQYF.

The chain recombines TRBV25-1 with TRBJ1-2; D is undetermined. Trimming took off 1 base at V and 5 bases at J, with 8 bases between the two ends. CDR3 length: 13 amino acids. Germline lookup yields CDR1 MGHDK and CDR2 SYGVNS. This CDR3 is CASSESDGYGYTF. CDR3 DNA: TGTGCCAGCAGTGAATCAGACGGATATGGCTACACCTTC.

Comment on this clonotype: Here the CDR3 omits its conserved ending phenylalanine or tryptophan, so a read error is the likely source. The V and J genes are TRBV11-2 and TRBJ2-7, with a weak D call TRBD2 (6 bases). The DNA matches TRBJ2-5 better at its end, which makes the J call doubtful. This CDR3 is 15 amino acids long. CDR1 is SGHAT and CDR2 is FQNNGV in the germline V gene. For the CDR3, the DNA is TGTGCCAGCAGCAAGACAGTGGGGGGCCAAGAGACCCAGTACCTC. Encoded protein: CASSKTVGGQETQYL.

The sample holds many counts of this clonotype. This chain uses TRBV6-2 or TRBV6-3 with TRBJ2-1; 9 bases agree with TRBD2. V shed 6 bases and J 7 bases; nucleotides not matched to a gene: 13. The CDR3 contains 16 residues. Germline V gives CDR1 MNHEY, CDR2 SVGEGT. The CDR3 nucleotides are TGTGCCAGCAGCCGGTCGGGACTAGCCTTTGGAAATGAGCAGTTCTTC. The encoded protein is CASSRSGLAFGNEQFF.

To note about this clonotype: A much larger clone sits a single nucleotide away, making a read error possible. The CDR3 DNA follows: TGCGCCAGCAGCTTGCAGGTACTAGCGGGGGGGCCCGATGAGCAGTACTTC. This gives the protein CASSLQVLAGGPDEQYF. The V and J genes are TRBV5-1 and TRBJ2-5, with 13 positions matching TRBD2. Trimming took 1 base from V and 11 from J; bases not matched to a gene: 14. The germline V gene has CDR1 SGHRS and CDR2 YFSETQ. This CDR3 spans 17 amino acids.